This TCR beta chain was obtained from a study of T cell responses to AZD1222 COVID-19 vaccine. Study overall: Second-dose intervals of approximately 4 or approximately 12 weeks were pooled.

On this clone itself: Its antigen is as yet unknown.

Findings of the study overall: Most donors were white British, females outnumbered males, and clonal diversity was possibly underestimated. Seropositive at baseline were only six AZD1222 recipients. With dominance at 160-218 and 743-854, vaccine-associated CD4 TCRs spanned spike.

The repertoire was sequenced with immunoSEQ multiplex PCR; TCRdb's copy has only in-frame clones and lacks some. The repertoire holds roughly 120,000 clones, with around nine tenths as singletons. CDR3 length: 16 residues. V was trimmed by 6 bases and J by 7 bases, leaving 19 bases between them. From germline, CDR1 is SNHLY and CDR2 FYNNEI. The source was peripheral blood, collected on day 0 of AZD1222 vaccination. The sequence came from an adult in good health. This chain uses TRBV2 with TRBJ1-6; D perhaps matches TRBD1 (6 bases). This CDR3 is CASSRERGISNSPLHF. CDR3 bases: TGTGCCAGCAGCCGGGAGAGGGGGATCAGCAATTCACCCCTCCACTTT.